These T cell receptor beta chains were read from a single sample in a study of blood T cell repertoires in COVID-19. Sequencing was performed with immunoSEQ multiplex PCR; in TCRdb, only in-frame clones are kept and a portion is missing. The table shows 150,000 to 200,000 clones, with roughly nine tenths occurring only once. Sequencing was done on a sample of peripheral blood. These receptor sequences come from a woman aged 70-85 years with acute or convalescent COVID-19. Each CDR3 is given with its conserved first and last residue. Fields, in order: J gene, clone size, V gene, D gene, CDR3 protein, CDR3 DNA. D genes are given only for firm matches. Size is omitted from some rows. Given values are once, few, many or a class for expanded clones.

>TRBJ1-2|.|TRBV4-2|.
CASSQPLMGSDGYTF
TGTGCCAGCAGCCAACCATTGATGGGGAGCGATGGCTACACCTTC
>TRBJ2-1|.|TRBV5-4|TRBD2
CASSSGALAGVSEQFF
TGTGCCAGCAGCTCCGGGGCTCTAGCGGGAGTCAGTGAGCAGTTCTTC
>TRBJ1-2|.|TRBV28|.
CASSSSPPYYGYTF
TGTGCCAGCAGTTCGTCCCCTCCGTACTATGGCTACACCTTC
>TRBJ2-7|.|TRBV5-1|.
CASSNAGRDYEQYF
TGCGCCAGCAGTAACGCCGGGCGGGACTACGAGCAGTACTTC
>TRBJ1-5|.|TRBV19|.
CASTNYLRDNQPQHF
TGTGCCAGTACGAATTATCTGCGGGACAATCAGCCCCAGCATTTT
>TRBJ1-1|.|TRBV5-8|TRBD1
CASSLYRTGDPGAFF
TGTGCCAGCAGCTTGTATAGGACAGGGGATCCGGGAGCTTTCTTT
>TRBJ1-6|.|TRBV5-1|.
CASSLAGQRSGSYNSPLHF
TGCGCCAGCAGCTTGGCCGGACAGAGGTCGGGTTCCTATAATTCACCCCTCCACTTT
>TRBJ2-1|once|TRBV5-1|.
CASSQKGTGDNEQFF
TGCGCCAGCAGTCAGAAGGGGACGGGGGACAATGAGCAGTTCTTC
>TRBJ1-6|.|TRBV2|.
CASVENAFSPLHF
TGTGCCAGCGTGGAGAATGCTTTTTCACCCCTCCACTTT
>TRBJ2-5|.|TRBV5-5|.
CASRLAGETQYF
TGTGCCAGCAGGTTAGCAGGGGAGACCCAGTACTTC
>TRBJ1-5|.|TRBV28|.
CASSFLGRGANQPQHF
TGTGCCAGCAGTTTCTTAGGGAGGGGGGCTAATCAGCCCCAGCATTTT
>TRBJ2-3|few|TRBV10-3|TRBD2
CAISGTSLTSTDTQYF
TGTGCCATCAGCGGGACTAGCTTAACTAGCACAGATACGCAGTATTTT
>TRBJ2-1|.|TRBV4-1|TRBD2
CASSQASPGLAGGQRFF
TGCGCCAGCAGCCAAGCATCCCCGGGACTAGCGGGGGGCCAGCGGTTCTTC
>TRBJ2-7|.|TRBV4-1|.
CASSQIPLATSSYEQYF
TGCGCCAGCAGCCAAATTCCACTAGCCACGAGCTCCTACGAGCAGTACTTC
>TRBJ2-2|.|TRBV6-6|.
CASNQGRTLIGELFF
TGTGCCAGCAACCAGGGAAGGACCCTAATCGGGGAGCTGTTTTTT
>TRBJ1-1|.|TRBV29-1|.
CSVEGQVNTEAFF
TGCAGCGTTGAAGGGCAGGTGAACACTGAAGCTTTCTTT
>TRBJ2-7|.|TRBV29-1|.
CSVASQGYEQYF
TGCAGCGTTGCGTCCCAGGGCTACGAGCAGTACTTC
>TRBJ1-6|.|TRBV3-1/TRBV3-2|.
CASREFRASVSPLHF
TGTGCCAGCAGAGAATTCAGGGCCTCGGTTTCACCCCTCCACTTT
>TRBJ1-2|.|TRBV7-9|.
CASRQEDSLVYGYTF
TGTGCCAGCAGACAGGAGGACAGCCTGGTCTATGGCTACACCTTC
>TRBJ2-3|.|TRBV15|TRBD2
CATSAGLADETDTQYF
TGTGCCACCAGCGCGGGACTAGCGGACGAAACAGATACGCAGTATTTT
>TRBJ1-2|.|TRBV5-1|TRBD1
CASSPIQGVEGGYTF
TGCGCCAGCAGCCCGATCCAGGGGGTAGAAGGCGGCTACACCTTC
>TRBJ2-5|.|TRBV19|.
CASSLGAEGTQYF
TGTGCCAGTAGTCTTGGAGCTGAGGGGACCCAGTACTTC
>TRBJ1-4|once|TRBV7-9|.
CASSIQVTNEKLFF
TGTGCCAGCAGCATTCAGGTCACTAATGAAAAACTGTTTTTT